These T cell receptor beta chains were read from a single sample in a study of glioma-infiltrating T cells after dendritic cell vaccination. Assay: immunoSEQ multiplex PCR; the TCRdb copy retains only in-frame clones and omits some. The repertoire holds around 60,000 clones, about nine tenths seen once, with around 10% in the top ten. The input for sequencing was blood, taken after dendritic cell vaccination. Receptors originate from a human donor with glioblastoma. The CDR3 runs from the conserved cysteine through the conserved F or W. Each record gives: V gene, J gene, CDR3 protein.

TRBV19,TRBJ1-4,CASSIVNSEKLFF
TRBV9,TRBJ1-2,CASSVRQGNYGYTF
TRBV19,TRBJ1-2,CASSIPPRYGYTF
TRBV27,TRBJ2-2,CASGETGDTGELFF
TRBV7-2,TRBJ1-2,CASNDRGRNGYTF
TRBV11-2,TRBJ1-1,CASSLEMGANTEAFF
TRBV5-1,TRBJ2-1,CASSPFGGANEQFF
TRBV7-2,TRBJ1-3,CASSLGGGRTGNTIYF
TRBV5-4,TRBJ1-2,CASSLPVNYGYTF
TRBV6-1,TRBJ1-4,CASSQRGFKNEKLFF
TRBV4-3,TRBJ2-2,CASSQDRSRELFF
TRBV19,TRBJ1-6,CASSPQGPDGSPLHF
TRBV5-1,NA,CASSLVADYEQYF
TRBV5-1,TRBJ1-3,CASSLRSGSGNTIYF
TRBV5-4,TRBJ1-1,CASSPEGQGNTEAFF
TRBV7-7,TRBJ1-6,CASSLKGADSPLHF
TRBV6-1,TRBJ2-5,CASGPGEKQYF
TRBV14,TRBJ2-2,CASSQVTSTPGELFF
TRBV19,TRBJ2-1,CASTAGLAGYNEQFF
TRBV9,TRBJ1-2,CASTLMGGSPYGYTF
TRBV4-3,TRBJ1-4,CASSQDRRRNEKLFF
TRBV5-5,TRBJ2-7,CASSFRTGNGEQYF
TRBV5-1,TRBJ2-5,CASSGDSGETQYF
TRBV19,TRBJ2-7,CASSIVGPTSVEQYF
TRBV4-1,TRBJ1-2,CASSAGGGRDRDYGYTF
TRBV11-3,TRBJ1-1,CASSTDSRTEAFF
TRBV5-1,TRBJ2-5,CASSSGQGKKTQYF
TRBV1,TRBJ1-2,CTSSNFPGQGICGYTF
TRBV7-2,TRBJ1-1,CASSLVQGAFF
TRBV4-3,TRBJ1-4,CASSQVRGSDRGVNTEKLFF
TRBV9,TRBJ1-1,CASSAGMGQGGTEAFF
TRBV2,TRBJ1-6,CASSITDPNSPLHF
TRBV9,TRBJ1-6,CASSAKGQGISTYNSPLHF
TRBV10-3,TRBJ2-1,CAIRTAQGPYNEQFF
TRBV9,TRBJ1-2,CASSSFGQDVNYGYTF
TRBV10-3,TRBJ2-3,CAISEPMGLAGERFLDTQYF